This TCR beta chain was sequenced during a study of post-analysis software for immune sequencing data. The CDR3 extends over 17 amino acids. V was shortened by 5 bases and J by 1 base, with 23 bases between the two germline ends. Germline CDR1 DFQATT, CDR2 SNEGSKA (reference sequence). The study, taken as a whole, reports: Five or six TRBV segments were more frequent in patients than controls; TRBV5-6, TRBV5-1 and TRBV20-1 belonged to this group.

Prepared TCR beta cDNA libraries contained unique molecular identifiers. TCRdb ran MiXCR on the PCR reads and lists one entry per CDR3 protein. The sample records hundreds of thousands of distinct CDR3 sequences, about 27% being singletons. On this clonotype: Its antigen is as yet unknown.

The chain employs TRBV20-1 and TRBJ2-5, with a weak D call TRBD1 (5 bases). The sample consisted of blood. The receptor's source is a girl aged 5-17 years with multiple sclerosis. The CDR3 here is CSAERWGREVPQETQYF. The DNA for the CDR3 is TGCAGTGCTGAGAGGTGGGGCAGAGAAGTCCCCCAAGAGACCCAGTACTTC.